The present T cell receptor beta chain was sequenced within a study of T cells in localized non-small cell lung cancer (dated by TCRdb to the early 2020s). Some background on the complete study: The study analyzed T cell repertoires of over 200 early-stage NSCLC patients, comparing tumors and uninvolved tumor-adjacent lungs. The cohort comprised around 240 treatment-naïve NSCLC patients with resected, localized lung tumors. A mean age of around 66 years was recorded for the NSCLC patients, of whom more than 120 were male and more than 95 were female. Study-wide conclusions, independent of this receptor: Because multi-region tumor sequencing was not done, intratumor heterogeneity could not be ruled out. Higher T cell density in blood was associated with longer overall survival, whereas higher clonality in adjacent lung was associated with shorter survival. Of the top 100 tumor clones, a median of roughly 53 were detected in paired uninvolved adjacent lung; 28 were also among that lung's top 100. Uninvolved tumor-adjacent lung showed the highest T cell clonality, higher than tumor, which suggests more focused antigenic responses in the uninvolved tumor-adjacent lung. Because the study design was exploratory, TCR variables were selected using unadjusted p-values without false-discovery rate correction.

TCR beta CDR3 regions were sequenced from DNA using the immunoSEQ Assay. The published analysis was carried out like this. To compute T cell density, TCR beta template counts were normalized to usable DNA, which was estimated by amplifying housekeeping genes. Using the preseqR package, richness was estimated by extrapolating to 120,000 templates for tissue samples and 400,000 templates for PBMC samples. Clonality was calculated as one minus Pielou's evenness. Tissue-enriched TCRs were identified by differential abundance testing using productive amino-acid clonotypes, minimum total count 5 and alpha 0.1. Repertoire overlap between compartments was quantified with the Jaccard Index and Morisita Overlap Index. GLIPH grouped TCR beta CDR3s together with public tetramer-defined viral CDR3s, and a viral motif had to include at least three viral sequences and also show V-gene enrichment. The table was pulled from immuneACCESS by TCRdb, which kept in-frame rearrangements only. Such tables lose some clones; where checked, under half of the loss comes from unresolved V genes, and the rest has no known cause. From that table come the V and J calls and clone size; the DNA was used to work out D and trimming. This sample is represented by around 64,000 clones; 75% to 85% of them were singletons. Just over 4.5% of the sample belongs to the ten largest clones.

To note about this clone: What antigen it recognizes has not been identified. No base quality values were provided; no much bigger clone lies one nucleotide off.

From the cysteine up to the phenylalanine, the CDR3 has a length of 13 residues. Only the CDR3 portion is preserved as DNA: 39 bases, with reading frame beginning at the first base. The germline V gene encodes CDR1 MGHDK and CDR2 SYGVNS. V is pared back by 9 bases and J by 6 bases, with 14 bases lying between the germline termini. At diagnosis, peripheral blood, uninvolved tumor-adjacent lung and tumor were collected and were preserved as a mix of fresh-frozen and FFPE material. For TCR repertoire profiling, blood samples were analyzed in the form of peripheral blood mononuclear cells. This chain is built from TRBV25-1 and TRBJ2-2, with TRBD2 as a weak D call on 6 bases. The TCR comes from a man aged 40 to 75 with stage II lung adenocarcinoma. The input for sequencing was PBMCs, taken before any cancer treatment. The CDR3 here reads CASRGLYPGELFF. In nucleotides, the sequence is TGTGCCAGTCGGGGACTTTACCCCGGGGAGCTGTTTTTT.